This TCR beta chain was sequenced during a study of blood T cell repertoires in COVID-19. Sequenced by immunoSEQ multiplex PCR; TCRdb stores in-frame clones only, minus some. The repertoire holds over 55,000 clones, with about 86% as singletons. The germline V gene encodes CDR1 MNHEY and CDR2 SVGAGI. The CDR3 extends over 15 amino acids. V was cut by 0 bases and J by 6 bases, with 13 bases left in between. The source material was peripheral blood. The clonotype originates from a man aged 45-65 years with active COVID-19. The chain carries TRBV6-5 and TRBJ2-3; D is perhaps TRBD1 (6 bases). CDR3 region: CASSYSPRGVDTQYF. The CDR3 DNA reads TGTGCCAGCAGTTACTCTCCCAGGGGAGTGGATACGCAGTATTTT.